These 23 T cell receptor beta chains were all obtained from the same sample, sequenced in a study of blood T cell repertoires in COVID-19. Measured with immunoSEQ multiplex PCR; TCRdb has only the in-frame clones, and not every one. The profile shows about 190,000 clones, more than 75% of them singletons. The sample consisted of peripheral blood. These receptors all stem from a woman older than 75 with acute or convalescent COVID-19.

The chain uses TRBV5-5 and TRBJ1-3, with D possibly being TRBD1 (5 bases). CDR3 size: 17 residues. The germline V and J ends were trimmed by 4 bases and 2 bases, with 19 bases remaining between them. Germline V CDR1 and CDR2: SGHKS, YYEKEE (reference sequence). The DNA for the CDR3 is TGTGCCAGCAGCGCCCGACAGTTTTCAGGGACTGGAAACACCATATATTTT. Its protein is CASSARQFSGTGNTIYF.

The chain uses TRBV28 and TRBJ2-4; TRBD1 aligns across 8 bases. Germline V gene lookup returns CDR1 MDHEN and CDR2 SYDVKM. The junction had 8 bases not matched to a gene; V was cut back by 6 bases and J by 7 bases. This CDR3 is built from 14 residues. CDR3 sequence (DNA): TGTGCCAGCAGCCCCCGGACAGGGCTGAACATTCAGTACTTC. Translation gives CASSPRTGLNIQYF.

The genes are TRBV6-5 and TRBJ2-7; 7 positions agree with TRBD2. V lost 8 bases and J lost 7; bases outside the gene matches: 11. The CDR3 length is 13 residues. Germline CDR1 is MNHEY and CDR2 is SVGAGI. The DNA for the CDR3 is TGTGCCAGCGGGATAGCGGGTATGCGGGAGCAGTACTTC. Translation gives CASGIAGMREQYF.

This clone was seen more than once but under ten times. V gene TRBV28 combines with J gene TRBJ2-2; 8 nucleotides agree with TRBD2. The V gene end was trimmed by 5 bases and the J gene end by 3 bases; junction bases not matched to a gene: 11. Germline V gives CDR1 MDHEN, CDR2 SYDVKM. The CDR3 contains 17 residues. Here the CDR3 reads CASSLAGTRLDTGELFF. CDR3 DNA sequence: TGTGCCAGCAGTCTAGCCGGGACTAGGTTAGACACCGGGGAGCTGTTTTTT. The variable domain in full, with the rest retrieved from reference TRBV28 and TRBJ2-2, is DVKVTQSSRYLVKRTGEKVFLECVQDMDHENMFWYRQDPGLGLRLIYFSYDVKMKEKGDIPEGYSVSREKKERFSLILESASTNQTSMYLCASSLAGTRLDTGELFFGEGSRLTVL.

CDR3 DNA sequence: TGTGCCAGCAGCCTCCCCCGGGGGGGCCTCAATCAGCCCCAGCATTTT. Protein sequence: CASSLPRGGLNQPQHF. The V call is TRBV4-2, the J call TRBJ1-5, with D maybe TRBD1 (6 bases). CDR1 and CDR2 from the germline V gene are LGHNA and YNFKEQ. The CDR3 runs to 16 residues. V was shortened by 4 bases and J by 3 bases, with 16 bases between the two germline ends.

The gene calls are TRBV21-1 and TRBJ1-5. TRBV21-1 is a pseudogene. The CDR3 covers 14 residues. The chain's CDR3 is CASSKGGGNQPQHF. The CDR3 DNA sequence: TGTGCCAGCAGCAAAGGTGGAGGTAATCAGCCCCAGCATTTT.

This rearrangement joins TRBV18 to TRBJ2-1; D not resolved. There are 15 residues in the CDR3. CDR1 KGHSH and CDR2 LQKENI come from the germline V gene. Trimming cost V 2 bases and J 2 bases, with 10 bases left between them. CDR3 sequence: CASSPNPGTYNEQFF. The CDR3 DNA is TGTGCCAGCTCACCAAATCCAGGCACCTACAATGAGCAGTTCTTC.

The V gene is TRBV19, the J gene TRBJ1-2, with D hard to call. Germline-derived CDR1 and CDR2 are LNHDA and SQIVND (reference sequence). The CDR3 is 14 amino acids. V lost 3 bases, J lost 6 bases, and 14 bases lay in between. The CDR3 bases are TGTGCCAGTAGTATTTTGTTGCGGAGCGATGGCTACACCTTC. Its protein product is CASSILLRSDGYTF.

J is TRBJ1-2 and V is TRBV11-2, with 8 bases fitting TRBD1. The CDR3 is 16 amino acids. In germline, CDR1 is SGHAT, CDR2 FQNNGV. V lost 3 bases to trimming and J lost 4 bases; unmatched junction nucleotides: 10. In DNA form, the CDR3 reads TGTGCCAGCAGCTTGGAGGGACAGGCCCTGGCCTATGGCTACACCTTC. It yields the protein CASSLEGQALAYGYTF.

The CDR3 protein is CASSPRGGESETQYF. The CDR3 nucleotides read TGTGCCAGCAGCCCCCGAGGGGGGGAATCAGAGACCCAGTACTTC. This sequence joins TRBV4-2 and TRBJ2-5; tentatively, D is TRBD2 (7 bases). Germline V CDR1 and CDR2: LGHNA, YNFKEQ. CDR3 length equals 15 residues. V shed 4 bases and J shed 4 bases, with 16 bases lying between them.

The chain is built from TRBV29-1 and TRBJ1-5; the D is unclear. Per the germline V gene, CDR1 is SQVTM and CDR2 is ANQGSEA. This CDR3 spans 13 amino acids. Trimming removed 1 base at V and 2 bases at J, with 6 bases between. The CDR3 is CSVEVGRNQPQHF. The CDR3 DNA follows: TGCAGCGTTGAAGTGGGCCGCAATCAGCCCCAGCATTTT.

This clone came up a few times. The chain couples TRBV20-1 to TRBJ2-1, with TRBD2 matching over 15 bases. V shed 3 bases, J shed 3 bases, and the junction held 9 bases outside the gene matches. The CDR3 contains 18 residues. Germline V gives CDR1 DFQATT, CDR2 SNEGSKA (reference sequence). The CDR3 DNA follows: TGCAGTGCTAGTTCCCGGACTAGCGGGAGGGGGTACTACAATGAGCAGTTCTTC. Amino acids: CSASSRTSGRGYYNEQFF.

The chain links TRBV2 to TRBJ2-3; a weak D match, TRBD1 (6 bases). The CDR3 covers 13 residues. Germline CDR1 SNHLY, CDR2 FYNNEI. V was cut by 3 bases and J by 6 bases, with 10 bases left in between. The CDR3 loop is CASSEVQGDTQYF. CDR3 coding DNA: TGTGCCAGCAGTGAGGTTCAGGGGGATACGCAGTATTTT.

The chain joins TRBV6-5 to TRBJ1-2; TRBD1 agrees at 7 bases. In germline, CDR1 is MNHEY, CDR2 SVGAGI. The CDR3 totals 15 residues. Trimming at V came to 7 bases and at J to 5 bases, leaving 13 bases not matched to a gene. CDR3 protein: CASKDGAGGGYGYTF. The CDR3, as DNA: TGTGCCAGCAAGGACGGGGCAGGGGGTGGATATGGCTACACCTTC.

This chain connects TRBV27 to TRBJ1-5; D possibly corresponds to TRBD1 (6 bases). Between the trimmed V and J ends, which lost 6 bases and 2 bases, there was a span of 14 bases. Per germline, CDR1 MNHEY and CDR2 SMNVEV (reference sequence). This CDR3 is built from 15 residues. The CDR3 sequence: CASSLNRVGNQPQHF. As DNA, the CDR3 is TGTGCCAGCAGCCTAAACAGGGTTGGCAATCAGCCCCAGCATTTT.

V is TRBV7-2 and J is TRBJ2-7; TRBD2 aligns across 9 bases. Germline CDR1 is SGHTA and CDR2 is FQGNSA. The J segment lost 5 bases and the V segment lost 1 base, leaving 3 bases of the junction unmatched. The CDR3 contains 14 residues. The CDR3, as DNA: TGTGCCAGCAGCTTAGTTTCTAGCGGGAACGAGCAGTACTTC. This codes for CASSLVSSGNEQYF.

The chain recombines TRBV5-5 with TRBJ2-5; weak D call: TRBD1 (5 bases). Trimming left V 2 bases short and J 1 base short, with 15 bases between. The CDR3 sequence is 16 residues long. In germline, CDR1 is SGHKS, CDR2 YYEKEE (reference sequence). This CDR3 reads CASSFFDRSFQETQYF. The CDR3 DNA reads TGTGCCAGCAGCTTCTTCGACAGATCATTCCAAGAGACCCAGTACTTC.

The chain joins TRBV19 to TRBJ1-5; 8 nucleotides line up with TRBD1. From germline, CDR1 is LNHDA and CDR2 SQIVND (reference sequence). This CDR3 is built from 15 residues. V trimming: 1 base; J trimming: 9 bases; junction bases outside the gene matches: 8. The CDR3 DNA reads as TGTGCCAGTAGTATAGCCCCCAGGGGGCTTCCGCCCCAGCATTTT. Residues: CASSIAPRGLPPQHF.

The CDR3 region has the DNA TGTGCCAGCAGAACGGGAGATTATAATTCACCCCTCCACTTT. It codes for CASRTGDYNSPLHF. The rearrangement joins TRBV28 to TRBJ1-6; D gene ambiguous. V dropped 6 bases and J dropped 4 bases, with 10 bases sitting between them. Per the germline V gene, CDR1 is MDHEN and CDR2 is SYDVKM. The CDR3 extends over 14 amino acids.

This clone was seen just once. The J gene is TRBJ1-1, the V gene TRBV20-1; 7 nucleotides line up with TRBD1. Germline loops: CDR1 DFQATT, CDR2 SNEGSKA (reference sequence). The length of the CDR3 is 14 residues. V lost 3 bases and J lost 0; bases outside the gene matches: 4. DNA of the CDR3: TGCAGTGCTAGTCCCGGGACAGTGAACACTGAAGCTTTCTTT. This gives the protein CSASPGTVNTEAFF.

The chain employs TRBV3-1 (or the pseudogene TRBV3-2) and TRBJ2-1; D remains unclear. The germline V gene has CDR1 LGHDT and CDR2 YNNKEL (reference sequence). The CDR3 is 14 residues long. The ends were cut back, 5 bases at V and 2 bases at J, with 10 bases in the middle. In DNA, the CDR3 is TGTGCCAGCAGCTTGCGTCTGACCTACAATGAGCAGTTCTTC. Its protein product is CASSLRLTYNEQFF.

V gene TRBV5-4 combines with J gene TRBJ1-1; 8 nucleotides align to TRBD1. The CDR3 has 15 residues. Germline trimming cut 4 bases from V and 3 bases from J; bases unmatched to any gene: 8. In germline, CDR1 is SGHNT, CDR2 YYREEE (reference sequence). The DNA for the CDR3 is TGTGCCAGCAGCGAGGCAGGGGGCTTGTACACTGAAGCTTTCTTT. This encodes CASSEAGGLYTEAFF.

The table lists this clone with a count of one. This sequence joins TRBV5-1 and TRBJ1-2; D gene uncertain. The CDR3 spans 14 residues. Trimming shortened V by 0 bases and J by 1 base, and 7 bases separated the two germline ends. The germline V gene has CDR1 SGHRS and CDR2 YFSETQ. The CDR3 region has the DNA TGCGCCAGCAGCTTGGGTTTCGTTAACTATGGCTACACCTTC. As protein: CASSLGFVNYGYTF.